Below, 21 T cell receptor beta chains from the same sample are listed, as sequenced in a study of blood T cell repertoires in COVID-19. Profiling relied on immunoSEQ multiplex PCR, and the TCRdb table lists in-frame clones only, not all of them. The sample includes approximately 290,000 clones, over 75% seen only once; the top ten take about 4.1%. The sequenced sample consisted of PBMCs or T cells enriched from blood (not recorded which). The receptors come from a woman aged 25 to 39 who had recovered from COVID-19.

This clone has just one count. The rearrangement joins TRBV27 to TRBJ2-1; 10 nucleotides agree with TRBD2. The CDR3 consists of 15 residues. Trimming removed 1 base from V and 5 bases from J; junction bases left unmatched: 2. Looked up from germline, CDR1 is MNHEY and CDR2 is SMNVEV (reference sequence). CDR3 in DNA: TGTGCCAGCAGTTTATATAGCGGGGGGAACAATGAGCAGTTCTTC. Amino acid sequence: CASSLYSGGNNEQFF.

The V gene is TRBV5-4, the J gene TRBJ1-6, with a possible D match to TRBD1 (6 bases). This CDR3 is built from 16 residues. From germline, CDR1 is SGHNT and CDR2 YYREEE (reference sequence). Trimming removed 5 bases from V and 0 bases from J, with 12 bases in between. For the CDR3, the DNA is TGTGCCAGCAGACTCCAGGGGAGCTCCTATAATTCACCCCTCCACTTT. This gives the protein CASRLQGSSYNSPLHF. Drawing the rest from reference TRBV5-4 and TRBJ1-6, the complete variable domain is ETGVTQSPTHLIKTRGQQVTLRCSSQSGHNTVSWYQQALGQGPQFIFQYYREEENGRGNFPPRFSGLQFPNYSSELNVNALELDDSALYLCASRLQGSSYNSPLHFGNGTRLTVT.

The chain has TRBV2 and TRBJ2-7; the D gene is possibly TRBD1 (8 bases). Germline assignment: CDR1 SNHLY and CDR2 FYNNEI. V was cut by 5 bases and J by 0 bases, with 20 bases left in between. The CDR3 is 17 residues long. The CDR3 nucleotides are TGTGCCAGCAGTAGCGGGACAGGAATTAGGGGCTCCTACGAGCAGTACTTC. Protein: CASSSGTGIRGSYEQYF.

The chain is built from TRBV5-8 and TRBJ1-5; the match to TRBD1 covers 8 bases. V shed 4 bases, J shed 16 bases, and the junction held 10 bases outside the gene matches. The germline V gene encodes CDR1 SGHTS and CDR2 YDEGEE. There are 12 residues in the CDR3. CDR3 sequence: CASSRTDRVVHF. CDR3 in DNA: TGTGCCAGCAGCCGGACGGACAGGGTAGTTCATTTT.

The chain uses TRBV6-5 and TRBJ1-2; D gene unclear. CDR1 MNHEY and CDR2 SVGAGI come from the germline V gene. V lost 7 bases and J lost 8, with 14 bases in between. The CDR3 has 12 amino acids. CDR3 protein: CASNLENPGYTF. The CDR3 region has the DNA TGTGCCAGCAATTTGGAGAACCCAGGCTACACCTTC.

The chain combines TRBV9 with TRBJ1-2, with 7 bases fitting TRBD1. The ends lost 4 bases at V and 4 bases at J; junction bases unmatched: 7. The CDR3 covers 14 residues. Germline V gene data show CDR1 as SGDLS and CDR2 as YYNGEE. CDR3 sequence reads: CASSPRQGTYGYTF. The CDR3, as DNA: TGTGCCAGCAGCCCCCGACAGGGTACCTATGGCTACACCTTC.

This clone was counted many times. The V gene is TRBV7-2, the J gene TRBJ2-6; 7 nucleotides align to TRBD2. The CDR3 runs 17 residues. Germline V gene lookup returns CDR1 SGHTA and CDR2 FQGNSA. With V trimmed by 7 bases and J by 0 bases, 9 bases remained unmatched. CDR3: CASTPSGSYSGANVLTF. The CDR3 nucleotides read TGTGCCAGCACCCCTAGCGGTTCGTACTCTGGGGCCAACGTCCTGACTTTC.

The chain has TRBV30 and TRBJ1-5; tentatively, D is TRBD1 (6 bases). The CDR3 is 14 residues long. Germline CDR1 is GTSNPN and CDR2 is SVGIG (reference sequence). V lost 4 bases to trimming and J lost 3 bases, with 13 bases between them. The CDR3 sequence: CAWKKQGTNQPQHF. CDR3 DNA: TGTGCCTGGAAGAAACAGGGTACCAATCAGCCCCAGCATTTT.

V is TRBV6-1 and J is TRBJ2-7, with TRBD1 matching over 10 bases. The J segment lost 2 bases and the V segment lost 1 base, leaving 8 bases of the junction unmatched. The CDR3 has 17 amino acids. CDR1 is MNHNS, CDR2 SASEGT, per germline. CDR3 sequence: CASSEEGVGTGAYEQYF. The CDR3 DNA follows: TGTGCCAGCAGTGAAGAAGGAGTGGGGACAGGGGCCTACGAGCAGTACTTC.

V is TRBV28 and J is TRBJ2-7; TRBD1 aligns across 11 bases. Germline CDR1 MDHEN, CDR2 SYDVKM. The CDR3 extends over 15 amino acids. J was trimmed by 5 bases and V by 3 bases; bases with no gene match: 6. The DNA of the CDR3 is TGTGCCAGCAGTTTCCGGACAGGGGGCATGGACGAGCAGTACTTC. Its protein product is CASSFRTGGMDEQYF.

This chain's CDR3 is CASSYFSPNTEAFF. CDR3 DNA: TGTGCCAGCAGTTACTTCTCTCCGAACACTGAAGCTTTCTTT. The V gene is TRBV6-2 or TRBV6-3, the J gene TRBJ1-1; D not certain. This CDR3 region has 14 residues. Germline V lookup: CDR1 MNHEY, CDR2 SVGEGT. The ends were cut back, 1 base at V and 1 base at J, with 7 bases in the middle.

This clone occurred once. With a much larger clone just one base away, this may be a read error. The chain couples TRBV5-4 to TRBJ2-2; the match to TRBD2 covers 10 bases. This CDR3 contains 18 residues. V lost 0 bases to trimming and J lost 6 bases; unmatched junction nucleotides: 11. Per the germline V gene, CDR1 is SGHNT and CDR2 is YYREEE (reference sequence). The CDR3 is CASSLEAGGPGGAGELFF. The CDR3 region has the DNA TGTGCCAGCAGCTTGGAAGCGGGAGGGCCTGGAGGCGCCGGGGAGCTGTTTTTT.

As regards this clone: Other DNA sequences in this sample translate to the same CDR3. The chain combines TRBV7-2 with TRBJ2-1; 12 nucleotides align to TRBD2. The CDR3 length is 15 residues. The germline gives CDR1 SGHTA, CDR2 FQGNSA. J lost 7 bases, V lost 0 bases, and 1 base had no gene match. In DNA form, the CDR3 reads TGTGCCAGCAGCTTAGCCCTAGCGGGGGGGAATGAGCAGTTCTTC. This gives the protein CASSLALAGGNEQFF.

V and J are TRBV27 and TRBJ2-1, with 10 nucleotides matching TRBD1. CDR1 is MNHEY, CDR2 SMNVEV, per germline (reference sequence). V shed 7 bases and J 2 bases; nucleotides not matched to a gene: 8. The CDR3 sequence is 16 residues long. DNA of the CDR3: TGTGCCAGCACCAAAGCGGGACAGGGGCCCTACAATGAGCAGTTCTTC. Protein product: CASTKAGQGPYNEQFF.

This sequence joins TRBV27 and TRBJ1-6, with D perhaps TRBD1 (6 bases). Trimming removed 1 base at V and 7 bases at J, with 17 bases between. Germline-derived CDR1 and CDR2 are MNHEY and SMNVEV (reference sequence). CDR3 size: 17 residues. The CDR3 DNA reads TGTGCCAGCAGTTTATATGTAGGGGACAAATTAAATTCACCCCTCCACTTT. It translates to CASSLYVGDKLNSPLHF.

This clone was observed once. The chain uses TRBV7-3 and TRBJ2-1; TRBD2 matches 12 bases. Germline V gene data show CDR1 as SGHTA and CDR2 as FQGTGA. V gave up 3 bases and J gave up 4 bases; unmatched junction bases: 7. CDR3 size: 17 residues. In DNA, the CDR3 is TGTGCCAGCAGCTTTATCCCCCTAGCGGGAGGGTACAATGAGCAGTTCTTC. It translates to CASSFIPLAGGYNEQFF.

The CDR3 DNA sequence: TGTGCCAGCAGCTTATGGGTGACAGGGTCACTTAATGGCTACACCTTC. This gives the protein CASSLWVTGSLNGYTF. The chain employs TRBV5-4 and TRBJ1-2, with TRBD1 matching over 7 bases. The CDR3 runs 16 residues. Germline assignment: CDR1 SGHNT and CDR2 YYREEE (reference sequence). V was clipped by 2 bases and J by 6 bases; unmatched bases: 13.

The V and J genes are TRBV4-1 and TRBJ1-2, with a tentative D call TRBD1 (6 bases). The ends were cut back, 1 base at V and 0 bases at J, with 9 bases in the middle. Germline V gene sequence: CDR1 MGHRA, CDR2 YSYEKL. The CDR3 length is 15 residues. CDR3 sequence: CASSQGTVSNYGYTF. Written as DNA, the CDR3 is TGCGCCAGCAGCCAAGGGACAGTGTCTAACTATGGCTACACCTTC.

This clone has only a few counts. The chain combines TRBV5-8 with TRBJ2-7; 12 bases fit TRBD1. V gave up 7 bases and J gave up 4 bases; unmatched junction bases: 6. The germline V gene encodes CDR1 SGHTS and CDR2 YDEGEE. The CDR3 has 14 amino acids. The CDR3 loop is CASVRDRGQYEQYF. The DNA of the CDR3 is TGTGCCAGCGTCCGGGACAGGGGGCAATACGAGCAGTACTTC.

This clone was recorded once. In DNA form, the CDR3 reads TGTGCCAGTAGTCTCCCCGGGTATAATGAAAAACTGTTTTTT. Its translation: CASSLPGYNEKLFF. This chain uses TRBV19 with TRBJ1-4; no reliable D call. From germline, CDR1 is LNHDA and CDR2 SQIVND (reference sequence). CDR3 length equals 14 residues. V was shortened by 5 bases and J by 4 bases, with 11 bases between the two germline ends.

The V and J genes are TRBV5-1 and TRBJ2-3; D not certain. The V gene lost 0 bases and the J gene lost 0 bases, with 8 bases spanning the gap. The V gene's germline CDR1 is SGHRS and CDR2 YFSETQ. The CDR3 is 15 amino acids. The CDR3 nucleotides read TGCGCCAGCAGCTTGGGACACCCTAGCACAGATACGCAGTATTTT. Residues: CASSLGHPSTDTQYF.